The 30 T cell receptor beta chains listed next were all sequenced from one sample in a study of graft-versus-host responses after intestinal transplantation. These receptors' targets are unknown. Clones were read by immunoSEQ multiplex PCR, and TCRdb kept only the in-frame ones, dropping some. The sample carries fewer than 90,000 clones, around 93% recorded once. Sample: unstimulated CD4+ T cells sorted from spleen or lymph node cells, taken before transplant. These TCRs come from a human donor who was the organ donor for an intestinal transplant.

This clone was found once. This rearrangement joins TRBV11-2 to TRBJ2-2; 7 bases are a match to TRBD1. V lost 4 bases to trimming and J lost 6 bases; unmatched junction nucleotides: 8. CDR1 and CDR2 (germline): SGHAT, FQNNGV. This CDR3 contains 15 residues. CDR3 DNA sequence: TGTGCCAGCAGCTCCCAGACAGGGTCGGCCGGGGAGCTGTTTTTT. Translated, it gives CASSSQTGSAGELFF.

The gene calls are TRBV6-6 and TRBJ1-5, with a tentative D call TRBD1 (6 bases). The CDR3 runs 15 residues. Germline loops: CDR1 MNHNY, CDR2 SVGAGI (reference sequence). The V end lost 6 bases, the J end lost 2 bases, and 14 bases lay between the germline ends. CDR3: CASSTDRSGNQPQHF. The CDR3 nucleotides read TGTGCCAGCAGCACGGACAGATCGGGCAATCAGCCCCAGCATTTT.

The chain has TRBV5-5 and TRBJ2-5, with D perhaps assigned TRBD1 or TRBD2 (5 bases each). Germline V lookup: CDR1 SGHKS, CDR2 YYEKEE (reference sequence). V gave up 1 base and J gave up 2 bases, with 15 bases separating them. The CDR3 length is 16 residues. This CDR3 is CASSLSGDRLQETQYF. The CDR3 DNA reads as TGTGCCAGCAGCTTGTCCGGAGACAGACTACAAGAGACCCAGTACTTC.

The genes are TRBV30 and TRBJ1-3; D is undetermined. V lost 5 bases and J 4 bases, leaving 6 bases between the germline ends. Germline-derived CDR1 and CDR2 are GTSNPN and SVGIG (reference sequence). The CDR3 loop spans 11 amino acids. The CDR3 DNA is TGTGCCTGGGGGATCGGAAACACCATATATTTT. Protein sequence: CAWGIGNTIYF.

V gene TRBV11-3 combines with J gene TRBJ2-1, with 8 bases matching TRBD2. The trim removed 5 bases at V and 6 bases at J, leaving 9 bases unmatched. CDR3 length equals 15 residues. In germline, CDR1 is SGHNT, CDR2 YENEEA. The CDR3 protein is CASSPGAGGANEQFF. CDR3 nucleotides: TGTGCCAGCAGCCCAGGCGCGGGGGGTGCCAATGAGCAGTTCTTC.

The chain uses TRBV11-3 and TRBJ2-7, with TRBD1 as a possible D gene (6 bases). The V gene lost 4 bases and the J gene lost 0 bases, with 16 bases spanning the gap. Germline-derived CDR1 and CDR2 are SGHNT and YENEEA. CDR3 size: 16 residues. CDR3 nucleotide sequence: TGTGCCAGCAGCTCTAGCAGTCTGGACAGCTCCTACGAGCAGTACTTC. Its translation is CASSSSSLDSSYEQYF.

Only a few counts were recorded for this clone. The chain employs TRBV5-1 and TRBJ1-4; D perhaps matches TRBD1 (5 bases). Deletions cut 0 bases from V and 8 bases from J, with 8 bases between. The CDR3 consists of 13 residues. Germline V lookup: CDR1 SGHRS, CDR2 YFSETQ. CDR3 coding DNA: TGCGCCAGCAGCTTGGGCAGGGACGAAAAACTGTTTTTT. Translated: CASSLGRDEKLFF.

CDR3 nucleotide sequence: TGTGCCAGCAGCCACGGACAGGGCTCCTACGAGCAGTACTTC. Amino acid sequence: CASSHGQGSYEQYF. The chain employs TRBV11-2 and TRBJ2-7; 8 bases agree with TRBD1. CDR1 and CDR2 from the germline V gene are SGHAT and FQNNGV. This CDR3 has 14 residues. J gave up 0 bases and V 5 bases, and 3 bases lay outside the gene matches.

In this sample, this clone turned up once. The chain carries TRBV19 and TRBJ1-3, with D hard to call. Trimming left V 3 bases short and J 2 bases short, with 11 bases between. Germline-derived CDR1 and CDR2 are LNHDA and SQIVND (reference sequence). The CDR3 spans 15 residues. CDR3 loop: CASSIAAATGNTIYF. CDR3 nucleotide sequence: TGTGCCAGTAGTATTGCTGCGGCTACTGGAAACACCATATATTTT. The entire variable domain, with the rest obtained from reference TRBV19 and TRBJ1-3, is as follows: DGGITQSPKYLFRKEGQNVTLSCEQNLNHDAMYWYRQDPGQGLRLIYYSQIVNDFQKGDIAEGYSVSREKKESFPLTVTSAQKNPTAFYLCASSIAAATGNTIYFGEGSWLTVV.

This chain joins TRBV5-4 and TRBJ1-3, with 9 bases lining up with TRBD1. V lost 4 bases and J lost 5; bases outside the gene matches: 10. Germline V gene data show CDR1 as SGHNT and CDR2 as YYREEE (reference sequence). CDR3 size: 16 residues. The CDR3 region has the DNA TGTGCCAGCAGCCGTGAACAGGGGGCTTATAGAAACACCATATATTTT. The encoded protein is CASSREQGAYRNTIYF.

The rearrangement uses TRBV21-1 and TRBJ1-5. TRBV21-1 is described as a pseudogene. CDR3 size: 15 residues. In nucleotides, the CDR3 is TGTGCCAGCAGCCCTAAAAGGGGGGCCAATCAGCCCCAGCATTTT. Encoded protein: CASSPKRGANQPQHF.

This chain links TRBV11-2 with TRBJ2-7, with 13 nucleotides matching TRBD2. Germline assignment: CDR1 SGHAT and CDR2 FQNNGV. V shed 4 bases and J 2 bases; nucleotides not matched to a gene: 2. The CDR3 is made up of 15 amino acids. In DNA, the CDR3 is TGTGCCAGCAGCTCCGGACTAGCGGGGGCCTACGAGCAGTACTTC. Protein product: CASSSGLAGAYEQYF.

The rearrangement uses TRBV19 and TRBJ1-1; D unclear. Trimming removed 6 bases from V and 6 bases from J, with 14 bases in between. The CDR3 covers 13 residues. Germline V gene sequence: CDR1 LNHDA, CDR2 SQIVND (reference sequence). CDR3 bases: TGTGCCAGTAGCCCCCGGGGAGCCCCTGAAGCTTTCTTT. As protein: CASSPRGAPEAFF.

The CDR3 protein is CASSTIGGDEQYF. In DNA form, the CDR3 reads TGTGCCAGTAGTACGATAGGGGGGGACGAGCAGTACTTC. The chain employs TRBV19 and TRBJ2-7; TRBD2 is a possible D gene (7 bases). V lost 4 bases to trimming and J lost 5 bases, with 12 bases between them. The V gene's germline CDR1 is LNHDA and CDR2 SQIVND (reference sequence). The CDR3 loop spans 13 amino acids. Full variable domain (remainder filled in from reference TRBV19 and TRBJ2-7): DGGITQSPKYLFRKEGQNVTLSCEQNLNHDAMYWYRQDPGQGLRLIYYSQIVNDFQKGDIAEGYSVSREKKESFPLTVTSAQKNPTAFYLCASSTIGGDEQYFGPGTRLTVT.

The rearrangement joins TRBV2 to TRBJ2-1, with D hard to call. With 4 bases removed from V and 4 bases from J, the gap between germline ends came to 8 bases. The CDR3 runs 13 residues. Germline-derived CDR1 and CDR2 are SNHLY and FYNNEI. The CDR3 region is CASSGEGYNEQFF. As DNA, the CDR3 is TGTGCCAGCAGTGGAGAAGGTTACAATGAGCAGTTCTTC.

The gene calls are TRBV5-4 and TRBJ1-6; no firm D call. The CDR3 has 15 amino acids. The germline gives CDR1 SGHNT, CDR2 YYREEE (reference sequence). Trimming took 6 bases from V and 5 from J, leaving 15 bases between them. In nucleotides, the CDR3 is TGTGCCAGCAAAGGGCAAACTTCTGATAATTCACCCCTCCACTTT. This gives the protein CASKGQTSDNSPLHF.

The chain recombines TRBV4-2 with TRBJ1-6, with D uncertain. CDR1 is LGHNA and CDR2 is YNFKEQ in the germline V gene. V lost 0 bases to trimming and J lost 6 bases, with 3 bases between them. This CDR3 contains 13 residues. DNA for the CDR3: TGTGCCAGCAGCCAAGACTTTAATTCACCCCTCCACTTT. Protein product: CASSQDFNSPLHF.

The J gene is TRBJ1-5, the V gene TRBV18, with D tentatively TRBD1 (5 bases). Trimming shortened V by 1 base and J by 1 base, and 14 bases separated the two germline ends. CDR1 is KGHSH, CDR2 LQKENI, per germline. The CDR3 spans 17 residues. In nucleotides, the CDR3 is TGTGCCAGCTCACCACAAGCAGCGGGGGTCAGCAATCAGCCCCAGCATTTT. It encodes CASSPQAAGVSNQPQHF. Together with reference TRBV18 and TRBJ1-5, the CDR3 gives the full variable domain: NAGVMQNPRHLVRRRGQEARLRCSPMKGHSHVYWYRQLPEEGLKFMVYLQKENIIDESGMPKERFSAEFPKEGPSILRIQQVVRGDSAAYFCASSPQAAGVSNQPQHFGDGTRLSIL.

The V and J genes are TRBV29-1 and TRBJ2-3; D call uncertain. CDR3 size: 13 residues. Germline assignment: CDR1 SQVTM and CDR2 ANQGSEA. V shed 4 bases and J shed 2 bases, with 10 bases lying between them. CDR3 region: CSVVARLTDTQYF. The DNA of the CDR3 is TGCAGCGTTGTAGCACGGCTCACAGATACGCAGTATTTT.

The rearrangement joins TRBV19 to TRBJ2-1; D gene uncertain. From germline, CDR1 is LNHDA and CDR2 SQIVND (reference sequence). This CDR3 contains 11 residues. V was shortened by 7 bases and J by 3 bases, with 4 bases between the two germline ends. DNA of the CDR3: TGTGCCAGTACCAACTACAATGAGCAGTTCTTC. This gives the protein CASTNYNEQFF. Full variable domain (missing parts from reference TRBV19 and TRBJ2-1): DGGITQSPKYLFRKEGQNVTLSCEQNLNHDAMYWYRQDPGQGLRLIYYSQIVNDFQKGDIAEGYSVSREKKESFPLTVTSAQKNPTAFYLCASTNYNEQFFGPGTRLTVL.

The chain has TRBV19 and TRBJ1-2; 11 bases line up with TRBD1. With V trimmed by 1 base and J by 8 bases, 3 bases remained unmatched. The CDR3 has 14 amino acids. Germline values: CDR1 LNHDA, CDR2 SQIVND (reference sequence). This chain's CDR3 is CASSIVGQGAGYTF. The CDR3 nucleotides are TGTGCCAGTAGTATAGTCGGACAGGGGGCCGGCTACACCTTC.

The chain recombines TRBV4-1 with TRBJ2-5; 13 bases map to TRBD2. Trimming cost V 1 base and J 3 bases; bases outside gene matches: 2. Germline V gene data show CDR1 as MGHRA and CDR2 as YSYEKL. The CDR3 length is 16 residues. The CDR3 DNA sequence: TGCGCCAGCAGCCAAGGGACTAGCGGGGGAGAAGAGACCCAGTACTTC. Translation gives CASSQGTSGGEETQYF.

There are a few counts of this clone. The J gene is TRBJ1-2, the V gene TRBV7-2; TRBD1 matches 9 bases. With V trimmed by 2 bases and J by 3 bases, 7 bases remained unmatched. The CDR3 has 16 amino acids. Germline CDR1 SGHTA, CDR2 FQGNSA. The CDR3 DNA sequence: TGTGCCAGCAGCTTACGAGGGACAGGGAAGGACTATGGCTACACCTTC. Amino acid sequence: CASSLRGTGKDYGYTF. Combining the CDR3 with reference TRBV7-2 and TRBJ1-2 gives the whole variable domain GAGVSQSPSNKVTEKGKDVELRCDPISGHTALYWYRQSLGQGLEFLIYFQGNSAPDKSGLPSDRFSAERTGGSVSTLTIQRTQQEDSAVYLCASSLRGTGKDYGYTFGSGTRLTVV.

The rearrangement uses TRBV6-5 and TRBJ1-6; TRBD1 matches at 7 bases. The CDR3 extends over 14 amino acids. V lost 3 bases and J lost 7; bases outside the gene matches: 3. Germline-derived CDR1 and CDR2 are MNHEY and SVGAGI. The CDR3 protein is CASSYGQENSPLHF. The CDR3 bases are TGTGCCAGCAGTTATGGACAGGAAAATTCACCCCTCCACTTT.

The V gene is TRBV7-2, the J gene TRBJ1-2, with 8 positions matching TRBD1. Germline CDR1 reads SGHTA; CDR2 reads FQGNSA. The V gene end was trimmed by 5 bases and the J gene end by 6 bases; junction bases not matched to a gene: 11. CDR3 length equals 15 residues. The CDR3 DNA reads TGTGCCAGCAGCACCCGGACAGGGACCGTAGATGGCTACACCTTC. The encoded protein is CASSTRTGTVDGYTF. The full variable domain, in which reference TRBV7-2 and TRBJ1-2 provide the parts outside the CDR3, is GAGVSQSPSNKVTEKGKDVELRCDPISGHTALYWYRQSLGQGLEFLIYFQGNSAPDKSGLPSDRFSAERTGGSVSTLTIQRTQQEDSAVYLCASSTRTGTVDGYTFGSGTRLTVV.

V usage is TRBV14 and J usage is TRBJ2-2, with D possibly matching TRBD2 (7 bases). The CDR3 is 17 amino acids. Germline CDR1 reads SGHDN; CDR2 reads FVKESK. With 4 bases removed from V and 5 bases from J, the gap between germline ends came to 20 bases. The CDR3 spells CASSPLEGRGRTGELFF. In nucleotides, the CDR3 is TGTGCCAGCAGCCCCCTCGAAGGGCGGGGGCGTACCGGGGAGCTGTTTTTT.

Comment on this clone: The CDR3 does not end in the conserved phenylalanine or tryptophan, so this is likely a read error. Because the CDR3's place on the DNA is in doubt, the DNA is left out and the CDR3 is given as listed by TCRdb. The CDR3 here is CASSLTTGSSAV. This rearrangement joins TRBV28 to TRBJ1-2; the D call TRBD1 from the table was never checked on the DNA. Germline CDR1 MDHEN, CDR2 SYDVKM. From its first to its last residue, the CDR3 has 12 amino acids.

This clone is a singleton in its sample. V gene TRBV5-1 combines with J gene TRBJ1-3, with 8 bases that match TRBD1. V shed 0 bases, J shed 0 bases, and the junction held 8 bases outside the gene matches. Germline V gives CDR1 SGHRS, CDR2 YFSETQ. There are 18 residues in the CDR3. Here the CDR3 reads CASSLEHRGFYSGNTIYF. CDR3 coding DNA: TGCGCCAGCAGCTTGGAACACAGGGGGTTCTACTCTGGAAACACCATATATTTT.

This clone was counted once. The chain has TRBV6-5 and TRBJ1-2; a weak D match, TRBD1 (5 bases). Germline-derived CDR1 and CDR2 are MNHEY and SVGAGI. Trimming left V 0 bases short and J 4 bases short, with 9 bases between. The CDR3 is made up of 14 amino acids. CDR3: CASSYSKQGYGYTF. Written as DNA, the CDR3 is TGTGCCAGCAGTTACTCGAAGCAGGGCTATGGCTACACCTTC.

The chain uses TRBV7-9 and TRBJ2-7; 10 nucleotides agree with TRBD2. CDR1 is SEHNR, CDR2 FQNEAQ, per germline (reference sequence). This CDR3 is 16 amino acids long. After removal of 5 bases from V and 4 bases from J, the junction contained 11 bases not matched to a gene. In DNA form, the CDR3 reads TGTGCCAGCAGCAATAACGATCTAGCGGGGGAGTACGAGCAGTACTTC. This gives the protein CASSNNDLAGEYEQYF.